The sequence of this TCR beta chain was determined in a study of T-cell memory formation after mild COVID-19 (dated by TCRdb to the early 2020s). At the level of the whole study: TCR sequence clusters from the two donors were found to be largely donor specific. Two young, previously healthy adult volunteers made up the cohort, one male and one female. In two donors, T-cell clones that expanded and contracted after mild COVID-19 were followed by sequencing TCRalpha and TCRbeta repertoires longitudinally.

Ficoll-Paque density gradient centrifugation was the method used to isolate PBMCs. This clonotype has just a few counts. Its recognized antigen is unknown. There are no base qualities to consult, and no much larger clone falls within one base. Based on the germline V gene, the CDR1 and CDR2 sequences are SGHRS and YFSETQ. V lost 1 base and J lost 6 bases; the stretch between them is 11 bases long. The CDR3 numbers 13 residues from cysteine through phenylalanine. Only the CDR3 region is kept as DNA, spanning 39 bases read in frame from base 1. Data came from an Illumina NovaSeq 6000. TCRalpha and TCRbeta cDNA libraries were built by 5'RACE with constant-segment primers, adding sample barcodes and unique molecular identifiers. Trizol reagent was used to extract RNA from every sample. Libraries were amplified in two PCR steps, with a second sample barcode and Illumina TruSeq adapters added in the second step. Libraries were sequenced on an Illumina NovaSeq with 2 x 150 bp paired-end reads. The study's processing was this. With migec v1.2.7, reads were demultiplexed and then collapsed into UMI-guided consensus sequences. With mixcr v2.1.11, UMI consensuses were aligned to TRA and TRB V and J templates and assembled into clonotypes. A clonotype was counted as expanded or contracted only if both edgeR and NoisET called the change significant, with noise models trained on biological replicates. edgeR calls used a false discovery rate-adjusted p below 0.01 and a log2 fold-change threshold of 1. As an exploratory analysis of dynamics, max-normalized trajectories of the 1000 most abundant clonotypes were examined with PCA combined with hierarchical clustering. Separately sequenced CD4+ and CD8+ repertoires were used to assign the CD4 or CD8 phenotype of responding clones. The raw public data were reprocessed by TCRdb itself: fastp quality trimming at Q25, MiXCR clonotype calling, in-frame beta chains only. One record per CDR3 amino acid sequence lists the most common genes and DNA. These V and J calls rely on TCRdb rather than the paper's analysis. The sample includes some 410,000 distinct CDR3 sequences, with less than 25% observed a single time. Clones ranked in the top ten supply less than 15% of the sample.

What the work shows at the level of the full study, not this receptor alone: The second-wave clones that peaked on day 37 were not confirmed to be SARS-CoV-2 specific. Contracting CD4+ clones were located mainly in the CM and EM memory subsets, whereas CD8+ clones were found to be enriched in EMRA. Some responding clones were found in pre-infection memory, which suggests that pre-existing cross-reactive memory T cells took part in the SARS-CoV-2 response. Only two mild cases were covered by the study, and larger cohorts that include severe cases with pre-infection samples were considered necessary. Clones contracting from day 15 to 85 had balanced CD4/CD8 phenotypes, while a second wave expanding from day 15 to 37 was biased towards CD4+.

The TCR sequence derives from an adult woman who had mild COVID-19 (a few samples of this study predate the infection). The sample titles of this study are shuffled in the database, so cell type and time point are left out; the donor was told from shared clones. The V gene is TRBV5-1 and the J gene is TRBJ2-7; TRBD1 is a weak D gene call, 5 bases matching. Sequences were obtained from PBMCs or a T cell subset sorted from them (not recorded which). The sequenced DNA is TGCGCCAGCAGCTTGCAGGGAAGCTCCGAGCAGTACTTC. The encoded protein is CASSLQGSSEQYF.